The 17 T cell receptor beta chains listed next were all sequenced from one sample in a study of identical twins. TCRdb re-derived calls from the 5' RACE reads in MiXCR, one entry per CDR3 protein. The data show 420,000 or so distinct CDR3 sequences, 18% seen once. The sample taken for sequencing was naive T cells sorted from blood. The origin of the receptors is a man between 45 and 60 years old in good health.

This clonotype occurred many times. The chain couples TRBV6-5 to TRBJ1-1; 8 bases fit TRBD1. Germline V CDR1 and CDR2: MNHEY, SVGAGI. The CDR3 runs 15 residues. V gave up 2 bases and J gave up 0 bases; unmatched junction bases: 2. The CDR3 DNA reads TGTGCCAGCAGTTACCAGGGGGCGATGAACACTGAAGCTTTCTTT. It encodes CASSYQGAMNTEAFF.

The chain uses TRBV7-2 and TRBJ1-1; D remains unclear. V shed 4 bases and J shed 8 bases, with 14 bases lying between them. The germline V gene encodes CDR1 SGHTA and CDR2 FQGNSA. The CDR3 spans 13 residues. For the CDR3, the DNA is TGTGCCAGCAGCTCCCTCCCGAGTAGAGAAGCTTTCTTT. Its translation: CASSSLPSREAFF.

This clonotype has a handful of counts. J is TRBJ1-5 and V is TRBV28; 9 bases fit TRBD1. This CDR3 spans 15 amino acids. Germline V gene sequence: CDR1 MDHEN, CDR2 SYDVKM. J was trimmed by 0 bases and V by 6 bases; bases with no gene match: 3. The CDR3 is CASRAQGASNQPQHF. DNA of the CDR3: TGTGCCAGCAGGGCACAGGGGGCTAGCAATCAGCCCCAGCATTTT.

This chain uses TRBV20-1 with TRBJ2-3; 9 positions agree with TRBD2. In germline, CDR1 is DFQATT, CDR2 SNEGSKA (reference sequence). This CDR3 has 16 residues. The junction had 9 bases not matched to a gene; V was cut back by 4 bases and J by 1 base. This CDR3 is CSAMNLREGRTDTQYF. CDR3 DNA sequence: TGCAGTGCTATGAACTTGCGGGAGGGCCGCACAGATACGCAGTATTTT.

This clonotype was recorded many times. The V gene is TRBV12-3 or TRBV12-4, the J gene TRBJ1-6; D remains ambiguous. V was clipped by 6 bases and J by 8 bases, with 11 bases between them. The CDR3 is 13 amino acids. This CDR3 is CASRGTSDSPLHF. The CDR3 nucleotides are TGTGCCAGCAGAGGCACGTCTGATTCACCCCTCCACTTT.

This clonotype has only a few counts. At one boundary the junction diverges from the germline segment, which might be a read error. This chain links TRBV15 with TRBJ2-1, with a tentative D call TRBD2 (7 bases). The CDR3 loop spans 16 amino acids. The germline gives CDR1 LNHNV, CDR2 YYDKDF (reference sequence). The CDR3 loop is CATSRSGGGSDNEQFF. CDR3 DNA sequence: TGTGCCACCAGCAGAAGCGGCGGGGGCTCCGACAATGAGCAGTTCTTC.

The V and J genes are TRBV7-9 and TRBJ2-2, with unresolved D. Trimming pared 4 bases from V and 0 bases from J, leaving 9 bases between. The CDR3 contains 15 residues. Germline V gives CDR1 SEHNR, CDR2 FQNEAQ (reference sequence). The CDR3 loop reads CASSSDTSNTGELFF. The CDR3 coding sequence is TGTGCCAGCAGCTCAGACACATCGAACACCGGGGAGCTGTTTTTT.

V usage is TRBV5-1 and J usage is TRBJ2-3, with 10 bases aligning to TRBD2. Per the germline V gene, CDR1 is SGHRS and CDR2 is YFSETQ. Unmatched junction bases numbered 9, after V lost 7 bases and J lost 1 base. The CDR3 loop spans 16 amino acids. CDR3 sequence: CASYSGRALRTDTQYF. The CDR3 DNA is TGCGCCAGCTACAGCGGGAGGGCCCTCCGCACAGATACGCAGTATTTT.

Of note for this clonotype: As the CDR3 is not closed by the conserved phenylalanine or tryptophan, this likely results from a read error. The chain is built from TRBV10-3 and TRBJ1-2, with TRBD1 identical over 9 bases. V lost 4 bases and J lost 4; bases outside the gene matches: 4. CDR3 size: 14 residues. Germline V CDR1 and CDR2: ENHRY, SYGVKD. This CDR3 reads CAISAGQGLYGYTL. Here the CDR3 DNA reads TGTGCCATCAGTGCTGGACAGGGGCTCTATGGCTACACCCTC.

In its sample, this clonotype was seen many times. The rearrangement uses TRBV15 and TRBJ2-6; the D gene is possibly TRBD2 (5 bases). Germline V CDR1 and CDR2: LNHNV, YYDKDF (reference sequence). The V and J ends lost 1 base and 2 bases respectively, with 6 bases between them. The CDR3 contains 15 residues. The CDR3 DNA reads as TGTGCCACCAGCAGAGGAGGGACTGGGGCCAACGTCCTGACTTTC. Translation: CATSRGGTGANVLTF.

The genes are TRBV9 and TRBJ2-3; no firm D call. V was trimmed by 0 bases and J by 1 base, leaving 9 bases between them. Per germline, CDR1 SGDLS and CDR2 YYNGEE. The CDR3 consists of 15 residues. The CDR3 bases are TGTGCCAGCAGCGTAGGGGCCCCCCGCACAGATACGCAGTATTTT. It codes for CASSVGAPRTDTQYF.

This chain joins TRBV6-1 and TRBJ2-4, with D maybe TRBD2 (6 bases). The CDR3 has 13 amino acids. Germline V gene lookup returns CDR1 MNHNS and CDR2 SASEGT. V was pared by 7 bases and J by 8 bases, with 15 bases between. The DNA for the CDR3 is TGTGCCAGCATGCCGGGGGACGGGGACATTCAGTACTTC. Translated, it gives CASMPGDGDIQYF.

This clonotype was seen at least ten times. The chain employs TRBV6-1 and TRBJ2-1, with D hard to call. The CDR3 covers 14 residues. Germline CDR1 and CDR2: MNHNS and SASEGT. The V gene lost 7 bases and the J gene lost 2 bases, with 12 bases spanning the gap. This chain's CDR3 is CASMERITYNEQFF. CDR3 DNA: TGTGCCAGCATGGAGAGGATTACCTACAATGAGCAGTTCTTC.

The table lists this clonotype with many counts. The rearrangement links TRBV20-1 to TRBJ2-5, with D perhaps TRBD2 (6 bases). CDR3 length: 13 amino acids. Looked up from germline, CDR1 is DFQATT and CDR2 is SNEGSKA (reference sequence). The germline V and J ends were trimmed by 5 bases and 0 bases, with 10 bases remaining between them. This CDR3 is CSALAAYQETQYF. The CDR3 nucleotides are TGCAGTGCTTTAGCGGCTTACCAAGAGACCCAGTACTTC.

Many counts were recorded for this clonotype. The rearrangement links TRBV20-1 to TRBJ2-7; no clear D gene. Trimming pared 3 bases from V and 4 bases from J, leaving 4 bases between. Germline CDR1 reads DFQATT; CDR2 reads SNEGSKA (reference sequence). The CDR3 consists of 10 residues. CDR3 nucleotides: TGCAGTGCTAGTCGATACGAGCAGTACTTC. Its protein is CSASRYEQYF.

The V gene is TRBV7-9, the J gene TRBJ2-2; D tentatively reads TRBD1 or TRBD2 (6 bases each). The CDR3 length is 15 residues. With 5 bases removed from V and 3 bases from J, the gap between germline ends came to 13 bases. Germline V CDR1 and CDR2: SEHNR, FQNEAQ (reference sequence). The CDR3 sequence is CASSVTGAHTGELFF. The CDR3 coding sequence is TGTGCCAGCAGCGTGACGGGGGCGCACACCGGGGAGCTGTTTTTT.

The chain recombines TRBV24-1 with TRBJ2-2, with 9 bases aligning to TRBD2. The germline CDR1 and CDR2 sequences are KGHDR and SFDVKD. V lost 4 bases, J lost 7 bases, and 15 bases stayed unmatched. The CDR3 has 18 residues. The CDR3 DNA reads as TGTGCCACCAGTGAGGTAGCGGGGGCCTCTTCGGCGAACGGGGAGCTGTTTTTT. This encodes CATSEVAGASSANGELFF.